Following are 6 T cell receptor beta chains from one sample sequenced in a study of CD8 T cells in ankylosing spondylitis. TCRdb re-called the 5' RACE reads through MiXCR, storing one row per CDR3 protein. Of a few hundred thousand distinct CDR3 sequences listed, over 8.5% are singletons. Material for sequencing was blood, either unsorted or a sorted T cell fraction (not recorded which). All receptors come from a male donor with ankylosing spondylitis or in good health (not recorded which).

This sequence joins TRBV7-9 and TRBJ1-1; D is perhaps TRBD1 (5 bases). Between the trimmed V and J ends, which lost 5 bases and 11 bases, there was a span of 15 bases. This CDR3 spans 12 amino acids. Per germline, CDR1 SEHNR and CDR2 FQNEAQ (reference sequence). This CDR3 reads CASSVAGTWAFF. The CDR3, as DNA: TGTGCCAGCAGCGTCGCCGGGACTTGGGCTTTCTTT.

In this sample, this clonotype turned up many times. This sequence joins TRBV5-1 and TRBJ2-3; TRBD1 matches 8 bases. Germline V gives CDR1 SGHRS, CDR2 YFSETQ. This CDR3 region has 14 residues. J was trimmed by 2 bases and V by 9 bases; bases with no gene match: 8. Written as DNA, the CDR3 is TGCGCCACCAGACAGGGGAGGTTCACAGATACGCAGTATTTT. Amino acid sequence: CATRQGRFTDTQYF. Supplemented by reference TRBV5-1 and TRBJ2-3, the full variable domain reads KAGVTQTPRYLIKTRGQQVTLSCSPISGHRSVSWYQQTPGQGLQFLFEYFSETQRNKGNFPGRFSGRQFSNSRSEMNVSTLELGDSALYLCATRQGRFTDTQYFGPGTRLTVL.

This chain uses TRBV28 with TRBJ1-1; 8 bases are a match to TRBD1. The junction had 10 bases not matched to a gene; V was cut back by 6 bases and J by 1 base. This CDR3 is built from 16 residues. Germline V gene data show CDR1 as MDHEN and CDR2 as SYDVKM. Here the CDR3 reads CASRKQGGLTNTEAFF. The CDR3 DNA is TGTGCCAGCAGGAAACAGGGGGGCCTGACGAACACTGAAGCTTTCTTT. The full variable domain, in which reference TRBV28 and TRBJ1-1 provide the parts outside the CDR3, is DVKVTQSSRYLVKRTGEKVFLECVQDMDHENMFWYRQDPGLGLRLIYFSYDVKMKEKGDIPEGYSVSREKKERFSLILESASTNQTSMYLCASRKQGGLTNTEAFFGQGTRLTVV.

The chain is built from TRBV20-1 and TRBJ1-1; the D is unclear. In germline, CDR1 is DFQATT, CDR2 SNEGSKA (reference sequence). The CDR3 has 16 amino acids. V dropped 0 bases and J dropped 1 base, with 15 bases sitting between them. The CDR3 reads CSARDGGSPGNTEAFF. The CDR3 DNA reads TGCAGTGCTAGAGATGGAGGTAGCCCTGGGAACACTGAAGCTTTCTTT.

This clonotype was seen repeatedly, ten times or more. The chain employs TRBV7-6 and TRBJ2-3; tentatively, D is TRBD1 or TRBD2 (5 bases each). The germline gives CDR1 SGHVS, CDR2 FNYEAQ. CDR3 size: 17 residues. The V gene lost 1 base and the J gene lost 3 bases, with 17 bases spanning the gap. As DNA, the CDR3 is TGTGCCAGCAGCTTAGTGGGACCTCCAGATTTAACAGATACGCAGTATTTT. Translation: CASSLVGPPDLTDTQYF.

A few counts support this clonotype. The rearrangement joins TRBV5-1 to TRBJ2-7, with D possibly being TRBD2 (6 bases). The CDR3 length is 16 residues. Germline V gene data show CDR1 as SGHRS and CDR2 as YFSETQ. V was cut by 2 bases and J by 0 bases, with 15 bases left in between. Written as DNA, the CDR3 is TGCGCCAGCAGCTTACATCGGGACTCGATCTCCTACGAGCAGTACTTC. Translation: CASSLHRDSISYEQYF.